The rows below give T cell receptor beta chains drawn from one sample of a study of CD8+ T cells in alopecia areata. Measured with immunoSEQ multiplex PCR; TCRdb has only the in-frame clones, and not every one. The repertoire consists of about 160,000 clones, with about 87% occurring once and the leading ten covering about 15%. The specimen was CD8+ T cells sorted from blood, collected at week 0. The origin of the receptors is a human donor with alopecia areata. Each CDR3 is given with its conserved first and last residue. A D gene is named only where the DNA matches it firmly. A row's size may be missing; if present it is once, few, many or a size class.

j_call v_call d_call clone_size cdr3_aa cdr3_nt
TRBJ2-7 TRBV2 TRBD1 . CASKGQGDYEQYF TGTGCCAGCAAGGGACAGGGGGACTACGAGCAGTACTTC
TRBJ1-1 TRBV13 TRBD1 . CASSPEGAGNTEAFF TGTGCCAGCAGCCCAGAGGGGGCTGGGAACACTGAAGCTTTCTTT
TRBJ2-7 TRBV5-6 . . CASSWRSYEQYF TGTGCCAGCAGCTGGCGATCCTACGAGCAGTACTTC
TRBJ2-1 TRBV5-6 TRBD2 . CASSLGLAGPYNEQFF TGTGCCAGCAGCCTAGGACTAGCGGGCCCCTACAATGAGCAGTTCTTC
TRBJ2-5 TRBV4-1 . once CASGETGTGETQYF TGCGCCAGCGGGGAGACCGGGACGGGAGAGACCCAGTACTTC
TRBJ1-1 TRBV27 TRBD1 . CASSSRTGMNTEAFF TGTGCCAGCAGTTCAAGGACAGGAATGAACACTGAAGCTTTCTTT
TRBJ1-2 TRBV13 . once CASSHPPQGLDYGYTF TGTGCCAGCAGCCATCCCCCACAGGGTCTTGACTATGGCTACACCTTC
TRBJ2-7 TRBV19 . few CASSTRTENSYEQYF TGTGCCAGTAGTACCCGGACGGAAAACTCCTACGAGCAGTACTTC
TRBJ2-1 TRBV2 . . CASRDIVQYNEQFF TGTGCCAGCCGGGACATCGTCCAGTACAATGAGCAGTTCTTC
TRBJ1-5 TRBV5-8 TRBD1 . CASSLRTGALHEAQHF TGTGCCAGCAGCTTGAGGACAGGGGCACTACATGAGGCCCAGCATTTT
TRBJ2-6 TRBV27 . . CASSGTSSGANALTF TGTGCCAGCTCCGGGACTTCCTCTGGGGCCAACGCCCTGACTTTC
TRBJ2-7 TRBV27 . . CASSLGLGSYEQYF TGTGCCAGCAGTTTAGGCCTCGGCTCCTACGAGCAGTACTTC
TRBJ2-7 TRBV7-8 TRBD1 . CASSLRGWDRNHEQYF TGTGCCAGCAGCTTACGGGGCTGGGACAGGAACCACGAGCAGTACTTC
TRBJ1-1 TRBV4-1 TRBD1 . CASSLGQGNTEAFF TGCGCCAGCAGCCTAGGACAGGGGAACACTGAAGCTTTCTTT
TRBJ2-7 TRBV4-1 TRBD2 . CASSQDPSGSSYEQYF TGCGCCAGCAGCCAAGACCCTAGCGGAAGTTCCTACGAGCAGTACTTC
TRBJ1-3 TRBV29-1 . . CSVRRLSGNTIYF TGCAGCGTGAGACGGCTGTCTGGAAACACCATATATTTT
TRBJ2-3 TRBV5-4 . . CASKGLSADTQYF TGTGCCAGCAAAGGTCTCTCCGCGGATACGCAGTATTTT
TRBJ2-5 TRBV4-1 TRBD1 . CASSQGTASGETQYF TGCGCCAGCAGCCAGGGGACAGCCTCGGGGGAGACCCAGTACTTC
TRBJ1-2 TRBV9 . . CASLNADSNYGYTF TGTGCCAGCCTCAACGCGGACAGTAACTATGGCTACACCTTC
TRBJ2-1 TRBV2 . once CASSAHEQFF TGTGCCAGCAGTGCTCATGAGCAGTTCTTC
TRBJ2-7 TRBV4-2 TRBD2 . CASSPSGRGYEQYF TGTGCCAGCAGCCCCAGCGGGAGGGGTTACGAGCAGTACTTC
TRBJ1-1 TRBV19 . . CASSIGLLTEAFF TGTGCCAGTAGTATAGGGCTGCTCACCGAAGCTTTCTTT
TRBJ2-7 TRBV7-8 TRBD1 . CASSFAGGEQYF TGTGCCAGCAGTTTCGCAGGGGGCGAGCAGTACTTC
TRBJ2-6 TRBV29-1 . . CSVEWASGTRYSGANVLTF TGCAGCGTTGAATGGGCCTCCGGGACACGTTACTCTGGGGCCAACGTCCTGACTTTC
TRBJ2-7 TRBV7-9 . once CASSPPGLGGKEQYF TGTGCCAGCAGCCCTCCGGGACTAGGGGGCAAGGAGCAGTACTTC
TRBJ2-7 TRBV6-1 . . CASSDLGSSYEQYF TGTGCCAGCAGTGATCTAGGGAGCTCCTACGAGCAGTACTTC
TRBJ2-1 TRBV19 TRBD2 . CASSGLAVGNEQFF TGTGCCAGTAGTGGGCTAGCGGTTGGGAATGAGCAGTTCTTC
TRBJ2-2 TRBV5-1 . . CASSLTGTGELFF TGCGCCAGCAGCTTGACTGGTACCGGGGAGCTGTTTTTT
TRBJ1-3 TRBV29-1 . . CSVDLDGNTIYF TGCAGCGTTGATCTCGACGGAAACACCATATATTTT
TRBJ1-4 TRBV5-4 . . CASSREGWRDEKLFF TGTGCCAGCAGTCGGGAGGGATGGCGCGATGAAAAACTGTTTTTT
TRBJ1-1 TRBV7-7 . once CASSPVGRGVTEAFF TGTGCTAGCAGCCCCGTCGGACGAGGGGTCACTGAAGCTTTCTTT
TRBJ1-5 TRBV13 . . CASSLGGSQSNQPQHF TGTGCCAGCAGCTTAGGGGGCTCTCAGAGCAATCAGCCCCAGCATTTT
TRBJ2-7 TRBV10-3 . . CAISESPGRYEQYF TGTGCCATCAGTGAGTCCCCAGGGAGGTACGAGCAGTACTTC
TRBJ2-2 TRBV12-2 . . CASRFTGGVGTGELFF TGTGCAAGTCGCTTCACAGGGGGCGTGGGCACCGGGGAGCTGTTTTTT
TRBJ2-1 TRBV7-9 TRBD1 . CASSGTGGNEQFF TGTGCCAGCAGCGGGACAGGGGGAAATGAGCAGTTCTTC
TRBJ1-2 TRBV19 . once CASSIPGGYTF TGTGCCAGTAGTATTCCTGGTGGCTACACCTTC
TRBJ2-1 TRBV9 . . CASSIPKGEKGYNEQFF TGTGCCAGCAGCATCCCCAAAGGGGAGAAAGGGTACAATGAGCAGTTCTTC
TRBJ1-4 TRBV29-1 TRBD1 . CSVGTGLSEKLFF TGCAGCGTGGGGACAGGTCTTAGTGAAAAACTGTTTTTT
TRBJ2-3 TRBV7-2 TRBD1 . CASSLSGGADTQYF TGTGCCAGCAGCTTATCAGGGGGCGCAGATACGCAGTATTTT
TRBJ2-1 TRBV30 . . CAWTIGVGENEQFF TGTGCCTGGACCATAGGGGTCGGAGAGAATGAGCAGTTCTTC
TRBJ2-3 TRBV19 TRBD1 once CASTVTGGGLHTQYF TGTGCCAGTACCGTAACAGGGGGCGGACTACATACGCAGTATTTT
TRBJ2-1 TRBV7-9 . few CASSWNEQFF TGTGCCAGCAGCTGGAATGAGCAGTTCTTC
TRBJ2-7 TRBV9 TRBD1 . CASSLGTGNSYEQYF TGTGCCAGCAGCCTGGGGACAGGCAATTCCTACGAGCAGTACTTC
TRBJ2-2 TRBV29-1 . . CSVVRARTANTGELFF TGCAGCGTTGTAAGGGCCCGGACGGCGAACACCGGGGAGCTGTTTTTT
TRBJ2-1 TRBV12-5 TRBD2 . CASARTAGEGNEQFF TGTGCTAGTGCCAGGACGGCGGGAGAGGGGAATGAGCAGTTCTTC
TRBJ2-7 TRBV29-1 TRBD2 . CSVEAGGLYEQYF TGCAGCGTTGAAGCGGGAGGCCTATACGAGCAGTACTTC
TRBJ2-7 TRBV5-4 TRBD1 . CASSRGSPLDRSSYEQYF TGTGCCAGCAGCCGAGGGTCCCCTTTGGACAGGAGCTCCTACGAGCAGTACTTC
TRBJ2-7 TRBV29-1 TRBD1 . CSVETGQESYEQYF TGCAGCGTTGAAACGGGACAGGAGTCCTACGAGCAGTACTTC
TRBJ2-7 TRBV29-1 TRBD2 . CSVESGTSGGVKQYF TGCAGCGTTGAGTCCGGGACTAGCGGGGGGGTCAAGCAGTACTTC
TRBJ2-1 TRBV5-4 TRBD2 . CASSLYSGRAYNEQFF TGTGCCAGCAGCTTATATAGCGGGAGGGCCTACAATGAGCAGTTCTTC
TRBJ2-7 TRBV5-1 TRBD2 . CASSGELAGGTDEQYF TGCGCCAGCAGCGGAGAACTAGCGGGAGGAACCGACGAGCAGTACTTC
TRBJ2-1 TRBV29-1 . . CSVGVALSNEQFF TGCAGCGTCGGGGTGGCATTAAGCAATGAGCAGTTCTTC
TRBJ2-5 TRBV25-1 TRBD2 . CASAGGLAGGPIKETQYF TGTGCCAGTGCTGGCGGGCTAGCGGGAGGGCCGATCAAAGAGACCCAGTACTTC